The clone carrying this TCR beta chain was recorded once. Its specificity is unknown. This sample was included in a study of shared clonotypes between healthy human individuals. Findings and caveats of the study: Among a few donors, approximately 4.6% of naive CD4 clonotypes were found in common.

Germline-derived CDR1 and CDR2 are SEHNR and FQNEAQ (reference sequence). The germline V and J ends were trimmed by 1 base and 1 base, with 4 bases remaining between them. CDR3 length equals 13 residues. The data were produced by immunoSEQ multiplex PCR, yet TCRdb's version contains in-frame clones alone and is incomplete. This table holds roughly 2.5 million clones, just over 90% found once. This TCR was recovered from a young man in good health. The gene calls are TRBV7-9 and TRBJ1-2; no clear D gene. Sequencing was performed on naive CD4+ T cells sorted from blood. Sample subset: CD45RA+ positively selected. The chain's CDR3 is CASSLEVNYGYTF. The CDR3 DNA follows: TGTGCCAGCAGCTTAGAGGTTAACTATGGCTACACCTTC.